One and the same sample provided the 19 T cell receptor beta chains below, sequenced in a study of cytomegalovirus exposure and HLA in healthy donors. Use of 60 Vbeta and 13 Jbeta primers characterized the PCR. The protocol was immunoSEQ multiplex PCR, while the TCRdb copy is restricted to in-frame clones and leaves out a portion. The sample carries some 140,000 clones, approximately 70% recorded once. Sequenced input: PBMCs. These receptors originate from a middle-aged woman in good health and CMV-seronegative.

The chain recombines TRBV2 with TRBJ1-2, with 10 nucleotides matching TRBD1. The CDR3 is 16 residues long. Trimming at V came to 3 bases and at J to 3 bases, leaving 7 bases not matched to a gene. Looked up from germline, CDR1 is SNHLY and CDR2 is FYNNEI. This CDR3 reads CASSEEGQGKDYGYTF. As DNA, the CDR3 is TGTGCCAGCAGTGAGGAGGGACAGGGGAAGGACTATGGCTACACCTTC.

V gene TRBV11-2 combines with J gene TRBJ2-3; 7 bases match TRBD1. The germline CDR1 and CDR2 sequences are SGHAT and FQNNGV. V was clipped by 3 bases and J by 4 bases; unmatched bases: 7. The CDR3 consists of 15 residues. CDR3 DNA: TGTGCCAGCAGCTTCACAGGGGCTCCCTCAGATACGCAGTATTTT. Residues: CASSFTGAPSDTQYF. Full variable domain (missing parts from reference TRBV11-2 and TRBJ2-3): EAGVAQSPRYKIIEKRQSVAFWCNPISGHATLYWYQQILGQGPKLLIQFQNNGVVDDSQLPKDRFSAERLKGVDSTLKIQPAKLEDSAVYLCASSFTGAPSDTQYFGPGTRLTVL.

Only a few counts were recorded for this clone. The rearrangement uses TRBV2 and TRBJ2-7; no definite D call. The CDR3 runs 14 residues. Germline V lookup: CDR1 SNHLY, CDR2 FYNNEI. The V and J ends lost 6 bases and 3 bases respectively, with 15 bases between them. The CDR3 DNA reads as TGTGCCAGCAGCCCGACTTCTACGGGCTACGAGCAGTACTTC. Its translation: CASSPTSTGYEQYF.

V usage is TRBV5-1 and J usage is TRBJ2-7; D is unclear. Trimming cost V 4 bases and J 3 bases, with 14 bases left between them. The CDR3 is 14 amino acids. Germline V gene lookup returns CDR1 SGHRS and CDR2 YFSETQ. CDR3 sequence: CASSPRKDNYEQYF. CDR3 DNA sequence: TGCGCCAGCAGCCCCCGGAAAGACAACTACGAGCAGTACTTC. The full variable domain, rest sourced from reference TRBV5-1 and TRBJ2-7, is KAGVTQTPRYLIKTRGQQVTLSCSPISGHRSVSWYQQTPGQGLQFLFEYFSETQRNKGNFPGRFSGRQFSNSRSEMNVSTLELGDSALYLCASSPRKDNYEQYFGPGTRLTVT.

This clone was picked up one time. This sequence joins TRBV28 and TRBJ1-1, with D maybe TRBD1 (6 bases). This CDR3 region has 18 residues. V was cut by 8 bases and J by 3 bases, with 28 bases left in between. Germline loops: CDR1 MDHEN, CDR2 SYDVKM. In nucleotides, the CDR3 is TGTGCCAGCCGGGCACTCAGGGGTAGGCTGGGGGGGCACACTGAAGCTTTCTTT. Its translation: CASRALRGRLGGHTEAFF.

The rearrangement uses TRBV4-2 and TRBJ1-4; perhaps TRBD1 as D (5 bases). The V end lost 4 bases, the J end lost 3 bases, and 12 bases lay between the germline ends. This CDR3 has 15 residues. Per the germline V gene, CDR1 is LGHNA and CDR2 is YNFKEQ. In DNA form, the CDR3 reads TGTGCCAGCAGCCCCGGGTCGGGGGCTAATGAAAAACTGTTTTTT. It is translated as CASSPGSGANEKLFF.

The chain links TRBV4-1 to TRBJ2-2; D perhaps matches TRBD1 (5 bases). Looked up from germline, CDR1 is MGHRA and CDR2 is YSYEKL. V shed 4 bases and J shed 1 base, with 16 bases lying between them. The CDR3 has 17 residues. The CDR3 loop is CASSLPPQGGNTGELFF. Written as DNA, the CDR3 is TGCGCCAGCAGCCTACCCCCCCAGGGCGGGAACACCGGGGAGCTGTTTTTT.

V and J are TRBV19 and TRBJ1-3; perhaps TRBD1 as D (5 bases). The CDR3 length is 12 residues. Per the germline V gene, CDR1 is LNHDA and CDR2 is SQIVND (reference sequence). Trimming pared 10 bases from V and 3 bases from J, leaving 10 bases between. DNA for the CDR3: TGTGCCACAGGGACTGATGGAAACACCATATATTTT. Residues: CATGTDGNTIYF.

CDR3 sequence reads: CASSPLDSQETQYF. CDR3 nucleotide sequence: TGTGCCAGCTCACCCCTGGACAGCCAAGAGACCCAGTACTTC. This sequence joins TRBV18 and TRBJ2-5; a possible D gene is TRBD1 (6 bases). This CDR3 contains 14 residues. Germline CDR1 is KGHSH and CDR2 is LQKENI. The V end lost 3 bases, the J end lost 1 base, and 9 bases lay between the germline ends.

V and J are TRBV4-3 and TRBJ2-1; D not certain. Germline values: CDR1 LGHNA, CDR2 YSLEER. V was cut by 6 bases and J by 8 bases, with 8 bases left in between. This CDR3 contains 11 residues. The CDR3 reads CASSYRDEQFF. In nucleotides, the CDR3 is TGCGCCAGCAGTTACCGGGATGAGCAGTTCTTC.

The chain employs TRBV6-6 and TRBJ2-7; a possible D gene is TRBD1 (6 bases). Germline CDR1 MNHNY, CDR2 SVGAGI (reference sequence). The CDR3 length is 14 residues. Trimming pared 2 bases from V and 0 bases from J, leaving 8 bases between. CDR3 sequence (DNA): TGTGCCAGCAGTTACGGGGACAACTCCTACGAGCAGTACTTC. The encoded protein is CASSYGDNSYEQYF.

This clone was seen a handful of times. The chain employs TRBV2 and TRBJ1-1; D remains ambiguous. The CDR3 spans 16 residues. V was cut by 2 bases and J by 1 base, with 14 bases left in between. The germline gives CDR1 SNHLY, CDR2 FYNNEI. This chain's CDR3 is CASSEISWATNTEAFF. As DNA, the CDR3 is TGTGCCAGCAGTGAAATATCTTGGGCCACGAACACTGAAGCTTTCTTT.

V and J are TRBV5-1 and TRBJ2-1; possibly TRBD2 for D (5 bases). The CDR3 is 12 residues long. V lost 5 bases and J 6 bases, leaving 9 bases between the germline ends. Germline-derived CDR1 and CDR2 are SGHRS and YFSETQ. The DNA for the CDR3 is TGCGCCAGCAGGGCTAGCTTCAATGAGCAGTTCTTC. Translation gives CASRASFNEQFF.

This clone was detected only a few times. The chain is built from TRBV2 and TRBJ2-1; D might be TRBD1 (7 bases). The CDR3 loop spans 15 amino acids. Germline CDR1 reads SNHLY; CDR2 reads FYNNEI. Deletions cut 3 bases from V and 12 bases from J, with 21 bases between. Written as DNA, the CDR3 is TGTGCCAGCAGTGATGGTCAGGGGGGCTGGTCAGGGCAGTTCTTC. Amino acids: CASSDGQGGWSGQFF.

This clone was recorded only once. V usage is TRBV7-3 and J usage is TRBJ1-2; D call uncertain. V was clipped by 2 bases and J by 7 bases, with 11 bases between them. This CDR3 has 13 residues. Germline CDR1 SGHTA, CDR2 FQGTGA. The CDR3 DNA is TGTGCCAGCAGCTTACCAGGTCGGGGTGGCTACACCTTC. It encodes CASSLPGRGGYTF.

The chain recombines TRBV5-1 with TRBJ1-1; possibly TRBD1 for D (6 bases). Trimming cost V 1 base and J 4 bases, with 11 bases left between them. The CDR3 covers 14 residues. Germline V gene sequence: CDR1 SGHRS, CDR2 YFSETQ. For the CDR3, the DNA is TGCGCCAGCAGCTTGAACAGGGTCGGCACTGAAGCTTTCTTT. Its protein is CASSLNRVGTEAFF.

This clone has only a few counts. This rearrangement joins TRBV20-1 to TRBJ2-1; TRBD1 matches 7 bases. CDR3 length equals 10 residues. V trimming: 6 bases; J trimming: 10 bases; junction bases outside the gene matches: 3. The germline CDR1 and CDR2 sequences are DFQATT and SNEGSKA (reference sequence). CDR3 nucleotides: TGCAGTGCCAAGACAGGGGAGCAGTTCTTC. This sequence encodes CSAKTGEQFF.

The chain has TRBV11-2 and TRBJ1-6, with D possibly matching TRBD1 (5 bases). The CDR3 runs to 14 residues. V was pared by 2 bases and J by 6 bases, with 8 bases between. The germline CDR1 and CDR2 sequences are SGHAT and FQNNGV. CDR3 coding DNA: TGTGCCAGCAGCTTAAGGCAGGGTAATTCACCCCTCCACTTT. Residues: CASSLRQGNSPLHF.

This chain uses TRBV6-1 with TRBJ1-2, with a weak D call TRBD1 (6 bases). The CDR3 spans 15 residues. Germline CDR1 and CDR2: MNHNS and SASEGT. Trimming cost V 7 bases and J 2 bases, with 17 bases left between them. The CDR3 loop is CASMSGGDNNYGYTF. CDR3 bases: TGTGCCAGCATGTCCGGGGGGGACAACAACTATGGCTACACCTTC.